Listed below are T cell receptor beta chains from one sample, sequenced in a study of CD8 T cells in ankylosing spondylitis. TCRdb ran MiXCR on the 5' RACE reads and lists one entry per CDR3 protein. The sample consists of roughly 240,000 distinct CDR3 sequences, 8% to 10% of them appearing once. Source material: blood, either unsorted or a sorted T cell fraction (not recorded which). These receptors were obtained from a female donor with ankylosing spondylitis or in good health (not recorded which). CDR3s include the opening cysteine and the closing phenylalanine or tryptophan.

j_call | v_call | cdr3_aa
TRBJ2-6 | TRBV12-3/TRBV12-4 | CASSFLQGSGANVLTF
TRBJ2-2 | TRBV11-2 | CASSQRDSHTGELFF
TRBJ2-7 | TRBV6-5 | CASSYSQREVSYEQYF
TRBJ2-2 | TRBV11-2 | CASSLGQGSTGELFF
TRBJ2-1 | TRBV5-1 | CASGSESYNEQFF
TRBJ2-2 | TRBV6-2/TRBV6-3 | CASKDSGSLTGELFF
TRBJ1-5 | TRBV6-1 | CASSALQGSNQPQHF
TRBJ2-7 | TRBV7-2 | CASSLISGPRAHEQYF
TRBJ2-7 | TRBV15 | CATSRVSIEDEQYF
TRBJ2-7 | TRBV6-2/TRBV6-3 | CASTGTGGVGEQYF
TRBJ2-7 | TRBV30 | CAWESDLSSYEQYF
TRBJ2-7 | TRBV18 | CASSAGSHEQYF
TRBJ2-1 | TRBV7-9 | CASSYNEQFF
TRBJ1-2 | TRBV20-1 | CCARARGQGDRSYGYTF
TRBJ1-2 | TRBV2 | CASSEALVQGKYGYTF
TRBJ2-7 | TRBV7-9 | CASSDPLAGGNEQYF
TRBJ2-1 | TRBV6-2/TRBV6-3 | CASWTGGNEQFF